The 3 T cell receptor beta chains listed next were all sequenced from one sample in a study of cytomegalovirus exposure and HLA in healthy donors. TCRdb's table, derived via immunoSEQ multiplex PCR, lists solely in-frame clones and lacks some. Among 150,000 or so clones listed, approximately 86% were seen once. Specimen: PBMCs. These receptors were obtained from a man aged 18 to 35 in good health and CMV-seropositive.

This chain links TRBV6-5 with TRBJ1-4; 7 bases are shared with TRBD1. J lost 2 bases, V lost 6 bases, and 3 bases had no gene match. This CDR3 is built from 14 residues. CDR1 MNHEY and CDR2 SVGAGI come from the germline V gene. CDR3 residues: CASRRQGTNEKLFF. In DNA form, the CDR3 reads TGTGCCAGCAGAAGACAGGGCACTAATGAAAAACTGTTTTTT.

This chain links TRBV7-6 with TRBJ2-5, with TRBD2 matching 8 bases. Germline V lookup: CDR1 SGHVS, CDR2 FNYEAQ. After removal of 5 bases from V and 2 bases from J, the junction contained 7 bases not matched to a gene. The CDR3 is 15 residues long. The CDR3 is CASSRPRGGQETQYF. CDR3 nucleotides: TGTGCCAGCAGCCGACCCCGGGGGGGGCAAGAGACCCAGTACTTC.

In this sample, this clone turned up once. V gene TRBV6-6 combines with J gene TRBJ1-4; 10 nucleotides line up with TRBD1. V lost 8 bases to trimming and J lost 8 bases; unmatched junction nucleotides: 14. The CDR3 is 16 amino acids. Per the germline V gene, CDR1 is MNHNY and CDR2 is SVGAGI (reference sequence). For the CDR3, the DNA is TGTGCCAGCCATTCCTACTCGACAGGGGGCAAAGAAAAACTGTTTTTT. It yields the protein CASHSYSTGGKEKLFF.